This is a list of T cell receptor beta chains from one sample in a study of T cells expressing NK-cell markers. TCRdb reprocessed the 5' RACE reads and reports one entry per CDR3 protein, with no DNA. The sample has fewer than 550,000 distinct CDR3 sequences. The sequencing input was blood T cells: a sorted CD56 or NKG2C T cell subset, CD4+ or CD8+ T cells, or bulk PBMC T cells (not recorded which). The receptors originated from a woman aged 50 to 60 in good health. The CDR3 runs from the conserved cysteine through the conserved F or W.

v_call	j_call	cdr3_aa
TRBV7-8	TRBJ1-5	CASSLRQFNQPQHF
TRBV2	TRBJ2-7	CASREGGIRYEQYF
TRBV18	TRBJ2-4	CASSLRTGGAKNIQYF
TRBV15	TRBJ1-4	CATSRDRAKGGVFF
TRBV6-5	TRBJ2-6	CASSRGQAGSGANVLTF
TRBV7-6	TRBJ2-1	CASSRESDEQFF
TRBV27	TRBJ2-5	CASMGTSGRETQYF
TRBV20-1	TRBJ2-1	CSAQRAGRAENEQFF
TRBV2	TRBJ2-2	CASTSRTGILTGELFF
TRBV4-1	TRBJ2-7	CASSPGHPKYEQYF
TRBV20-1	TRBJ2-1	CSARDPLEQFF
TRBV12-3/TRBV12-4	TRBJ2-4	CASSLEGVKNIQYF
TRBV19	TRBJ2-1	CASSLAGEGVKQFF
TRBV6-2/TRBV6-3	TRBJ2-2	CAGGQTNTGELFF
TRBV5-6	TRBJ1-5	CASSPWTGDQPQHF
TRBV12-3/TRBV12-4	TRBJ2-1	CASSFTSGLYNEQFF
TRBV15	TRBJ2-7	CATRGDFGEQYF
TRBV18	TRBJ2-1	CASSPSAGGAYNEQFF
TRBV5-1	TRBJ2-1	CASSVRTSGDNEQFF
TRBV14	TRBJ2-1	CASSQLAQLRDEQFF
TRBV7-9	TRBJ2-3	CASSYQGAFGTDTQYF
TRBV27	TRBJ2-7	CASSLAGGTLEQYF
TRBV7-9	TRBJ2-1	CASSLALAENNEQFF
TRBV29-1	TRBJ2-7	CSVRGDEGFLTEQYF
TRBV20-1	TRBJ1-5	CSVRGRGNQPQHF
TRBV7-6	TRBJ2-7	CASSGSSGRNRWEQYF
TRBV14	TRBJ2-5	CASSEGLAGGTQETQYF
TRBV2	TRBJ2-2	CASSEQGGELFF
TRBV5-6	TRBJ2-3	CASSKTGGASDTQYF
TRBV24-1	TRBJ2-3	CATSDPGAGSRDTQYF
TRBV7-9	TRBJ1-1	CASSLAGGASFFF
TRBV11-3	TRBJ2-1	CATALADNNEQFF
TRBV5-6	TRBJ1-6	CASSLGPRDSPLHF
TRBV5-1	TRBJ2-2	CASSLAGPRTGELFF
TRBV20-1	TRBJ2-5	CSASQREGQETQYF
TRBV15	TRBJ1-1	CATSTLGESTEAFF
TRBV4-1	TRBJ2-4	CASSQPGAGLAKNIQYF
TRBV4-1	TRBJ2-7	CASSPRPGEQYF
TRBV12-3/TRBV12-4	TRBJ1-1	CASSSGTGTEAFF
TRBV20-1	TRBJ2-7	CSAPGRVGEQYF
TRBV20-1	TRBJ1-4	CSASKGKVEKLFF
TRBV5-1	TRBJ2-1	CASSEGSGTYEQFF
TRBV7-9	TRBJ2-1	CASSLVGLAGLDEQFF
TRBV5-1	TRBJ2-7	CASSLGDSNYEQYF
TRBV12-3/TRBV12-4	TRBJ2-7	CASSFGTGGGEQYF
TRBV4-1	TRBJ2-3	CASSQGNGFGAGVDTQYF
TRBV18	TRBJ1-1	CASSVVEKNTEAFF
TRBV5-1	TRBJ2-5	CASSLRASGTKTQYF